This T cell receptor (beta chain) emerged from a study of OX40 agonist ivuxolimab in advanced cancers. Study-wide background: Ivuxolimab, an agonistic anti-OX40 (CD134) antibody, was given to patients. Mean age 60 years, range 23 to 79; nearly 85% male. Every 2 weeks, ivuxolimab was infused into the patients intravenously at between 0.01 and 10 mg/kg.

V shed 0 bases and J shed 4 bases, with 13 bases lying between them. From germline, CDR1 is SGDLS and CDR2 YYNGEE. This CDR3 has 15 residues. Study-wide points: At doses 0.1 to 3.0 mg/kg, CD4+ and CD8+ clones expanded.

On this clone itself: The target antigen is unknown.

The method was immunoSEQ multiplex PCR; TCRdb's version includes in-frame clones alone and lacks a portion of them. The sample includes 70,000 or so clones, around 85% of them seen just once. This chain joins TRBV9 and TRBJ2-5; D gene unclear. This clonotype was sampled from an adult with an advanced solid tumor such as melanoma, head and neck, liver or kidney cancer. Material: CD4+ or CD8+ T cells sorted from blood, obtained in a trial of the OX40 agonist ivuxolimab. The CDR3 DNA reads TGTGCCAGCAGCGTAGGGGTCCTCAGGTTAGAGACCCAGTACTTC. It is translated as CASSVGVLRLETQYF.